This T cell receptor (beta chain) was sequenced for a study of blood T cells in healthy people across ages. Study-level points and caveats: Researchers said unsorted PBMCs prevented a conclusive naive versus antigen-experienced comparison.

The authors extracted at least 5 micrograms of total RNA per sample. Germline V gives CDR1 DFQATT, CDR2 SNEGSKA (reference sequence). The CDR3 extends over 12 amino acids. The V and J ends lost 3 bases and 6 bases respectively, with 9 bases between them. As for this clonotype: What it binds is unknown.

For the second PCR, which ran for about 6 to 11 cycles, a sample-barcoded 5' primer and a J-beta primer mix were used. The template-switch adaptor, which had 12 random nucleotides, put a tag on each cDNA molecule. TCRdb re-called the 5' RACE reads through MiXCR, storing one row per CDR3 protein. The table includes about 1.8 million distinct CDR3 sequences, 49% detected once. The sequenced sample was blood. The chain recombines TRBV20-1 with TRBJ2-1; TRBD1 might be the D (5 bases). The source of this sequence is a woman in her forties in good health. Here the CDR3 reads CSASKDTNEQFF. The DNA for the CDR3 is TGCAGTGCTAGTAAGGACACCAATGAGCAGTTCTTC.